This T cell receptor (beta chain) was recorded in a study of T cell clonotyping in hematopoietic cell transplantation. About the study: Recipient samples before transplant were obtained post-cytoreduction. Study-wide results and limits: Few recipient clonotypes overlapped donors; over 95% were de novo at given depth.

The CDR3 is made up of 13 amino acids. CDR1 and CDR2 (germline): LNHDA, SQIVND (reference sequence). The V end was cut by 3 bases, the J end by 0 bases, with 6 bases between. Generated by immunoSEQ multiplex PCR, the TCRdb table keeps only in-frame clones and is missing some. This table holds over 10,000 clones, 80% to 85% found once. Points on this clone: As yet, its antigen is unknown.

Time point denoted: recipient sample about 28 days before transplant, after cytoreduction. This sequence was found in a man aged 60 to 69 with acute myeloid leukemia. Some clones in this sample may be carry-over from other donors' samples. The chain has TRBV19 and TRBJ2-7; no clear D gene. The sequencing here drew on peripheral blood mononuclear cells, taken before stem cell transplant. The CDR3 protein is CASSIGSSYEQYF. CDR3 bases: TGTGCCAGTAGTATTGGCAGCTCCTACGAGCAGTACTTC.